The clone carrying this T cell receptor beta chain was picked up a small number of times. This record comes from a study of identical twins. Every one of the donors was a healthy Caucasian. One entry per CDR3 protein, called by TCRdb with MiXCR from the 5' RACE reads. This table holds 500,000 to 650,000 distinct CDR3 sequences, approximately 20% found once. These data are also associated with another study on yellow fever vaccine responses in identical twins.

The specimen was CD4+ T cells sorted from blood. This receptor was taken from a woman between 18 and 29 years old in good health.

CDR3 coding DNA: TGCGCCAGCAGCCAAGGGGAGGGGGGTCCCTACGAGCAGTACTTC. Translating it yields CASSQGEGGPYEQYF. The rearrangement uses TRBV4-1 and TRBJ2-7, with a tentative D call TRBD2 (7 bases). The CDR3 length is 15 residues. The germline gives CDR1 MGHRA, CDR2 YSYEKL. V was trimmed by 1 base and J by 2 bases, leaving 12 bases between them.